The clone carrying this T cell receptor (beta chain) was seen a handful of times. The antigen is unknown. This sample stems from a study of T cell repertoires in cytomegalovirus infection. Study-wide context: Evidence of both CMV infection and a matching HLA type came from public TCR beta signatures.

The study, taken as a whole, reports: CMV-specific HLA-C-restricted TCR beta clonotypes dominated the ex vivo response. Public TCR beta family frequency separated CMV-and-HLA carriers, including in an independent cohort.

Using its own MiXCR run on the reads, TCRdb lists one record per CDR3 protein. The table has roughly 280,000 distinct CDR3 sequences, roughly 10% seen once. Trimming took 4 bases from V and 10 from J, leaving 11 bases between them. Per the germline V gene, CDR1 is SGHTA and CDR2 is FQGNSA. This CDR3 is 13 amino acids long. The rearrangement links TRBV7-2 to TRBJ1-6; no firm D call. This sequence originates from a human donor in good health (CMV status not recorded). Some clones in this sample may be carry-over from other donors' samples. Sequencing used PBMCs. CDR3 sequence: CASSWGRESPLHF. CDR3 coding DNA: TGTGCCAGCAGCTGGGGTAGGGAATCACCCCTCCACTTT.